This T cell receptor (beta chain) derives from a study of long-term antiretroviral therapy in people with HIV. The CDR3 is 15 amino acids. Germline V gives CDR1 LGHNA, CDR2 YSLEER. V was clipped by 0 bases and J by 11 bases, with 16 bases between them. As to this clone: The target antigen is unknown.

Study-level findings and limits: Upon ART, diversity increased but remained lower than transplant donor controls.

Runs used v3.0 of the immunoSEQ assay and were done at survey level. Using immunoSEQ multiplex PCR, the repertoire was profiled, and TCRdb retains in-frame clones only, with some absent. Among 20,000 to 25,000 clones, around 82% were seen once, and the ten largest hold approximately 7%. The content of samples before DNA extraction was roughly 0.9-11 million cryopreserved PBMC. This TCR came from a man under 40 with HIV. The chain employs TRBV4-3 and TRBJ1-4; weak D call: TRBD1 (5 bases). The input for sequencing was unsorted PBMCs, taken 1.5 years after starting antiretroviral therapy. CDR3 DNA: TGCGCCAGCAGCCAAGAAAGGTCGAGGGGTGGGAAACTGTTTTTT. It codes for CASSQERSRGGKLFF.